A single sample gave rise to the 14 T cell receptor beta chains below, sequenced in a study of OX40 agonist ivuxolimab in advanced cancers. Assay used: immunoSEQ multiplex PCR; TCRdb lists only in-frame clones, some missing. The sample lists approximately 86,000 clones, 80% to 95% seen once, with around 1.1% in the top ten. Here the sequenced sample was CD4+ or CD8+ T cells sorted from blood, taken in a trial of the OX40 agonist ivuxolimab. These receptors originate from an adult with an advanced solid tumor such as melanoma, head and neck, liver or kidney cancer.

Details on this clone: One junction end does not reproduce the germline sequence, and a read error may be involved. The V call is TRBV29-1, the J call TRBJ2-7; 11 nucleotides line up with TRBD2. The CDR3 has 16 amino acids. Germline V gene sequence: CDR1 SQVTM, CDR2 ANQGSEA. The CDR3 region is CSAAPSTSGTSHEQYF. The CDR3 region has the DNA TGCAGCGCGGCTCCCTCGACTAGCGGGACCTCCCACGAGCAGTACTTC.

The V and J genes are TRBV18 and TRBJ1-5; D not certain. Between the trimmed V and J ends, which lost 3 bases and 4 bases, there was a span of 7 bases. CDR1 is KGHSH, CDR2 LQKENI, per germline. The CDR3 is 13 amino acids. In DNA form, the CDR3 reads TGTGCCAGCTCACCGACAAGAAATCAGCCCCAGCATTTT. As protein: CASSPTRNQPQHF.

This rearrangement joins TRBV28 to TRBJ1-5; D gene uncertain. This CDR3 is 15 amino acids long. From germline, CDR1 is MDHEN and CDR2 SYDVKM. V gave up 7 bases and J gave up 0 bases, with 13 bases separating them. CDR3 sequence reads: CASTPPKYSNQPQHF. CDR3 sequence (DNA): TGTGCCAGCACCCCTCCAAAATATAGCAATCAGCCCCAGCATTTT.

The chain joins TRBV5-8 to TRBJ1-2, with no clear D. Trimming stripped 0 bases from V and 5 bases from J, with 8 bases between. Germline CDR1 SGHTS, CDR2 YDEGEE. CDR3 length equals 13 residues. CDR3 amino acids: CASSLGFGYGYTF. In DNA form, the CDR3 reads TGTGCCAGCAGCTTGGGGTTCGGGTATGGCTACACCTTC.

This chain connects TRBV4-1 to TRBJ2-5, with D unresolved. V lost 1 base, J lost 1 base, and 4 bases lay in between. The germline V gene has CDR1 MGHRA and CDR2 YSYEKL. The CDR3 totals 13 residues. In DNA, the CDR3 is TGCGCCAGCAGCCAAGTCTCCCAAGAGACCCAGTACTTC. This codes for CASSQVSQETQYF.

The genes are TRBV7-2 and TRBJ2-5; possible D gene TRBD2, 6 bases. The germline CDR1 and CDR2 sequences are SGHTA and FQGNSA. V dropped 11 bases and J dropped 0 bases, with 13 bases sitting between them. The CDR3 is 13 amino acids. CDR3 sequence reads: CAGAPGDQETQYF. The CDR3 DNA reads TGTGCCGGCGCCCCGGGGGACCAAGAGACCCAGTACTTC. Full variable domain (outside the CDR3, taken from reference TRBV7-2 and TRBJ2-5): GAGVSQSPSNKVTEKGKDVELRCDPISGHTALYWYRQSLGQGLEFLIYFQGNSAPDKSGLPSDRFSAERTGGSVSTLTIQRTQQEDSAVYLCAGAPGDQETQYFGPGTRLLVL.

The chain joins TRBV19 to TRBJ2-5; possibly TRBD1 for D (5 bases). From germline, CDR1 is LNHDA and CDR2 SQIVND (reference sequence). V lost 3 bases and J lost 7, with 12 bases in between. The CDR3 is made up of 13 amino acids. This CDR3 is CASSISFQGTQYF. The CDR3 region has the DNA TGTGCCAGTAGTATCAGCTTCCAGGGGACCCAGTACTTC.

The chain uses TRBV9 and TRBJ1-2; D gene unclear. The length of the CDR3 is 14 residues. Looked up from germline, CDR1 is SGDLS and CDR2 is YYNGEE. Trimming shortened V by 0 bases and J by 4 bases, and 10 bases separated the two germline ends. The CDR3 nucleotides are TGTGCCAGCAGCGTAGACGAGAAAGGCTATGGCTACACCTTC. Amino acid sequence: CASSVDEKGYGYTF.

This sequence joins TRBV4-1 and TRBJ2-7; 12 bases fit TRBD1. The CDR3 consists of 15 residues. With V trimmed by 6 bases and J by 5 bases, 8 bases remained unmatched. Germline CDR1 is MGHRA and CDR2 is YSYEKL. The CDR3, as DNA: TGCGCCAGCAGGGGGACCGGGACAGGGGGCAACGAGCAGTACTTC. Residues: CASRGTGTGGNEQYF.

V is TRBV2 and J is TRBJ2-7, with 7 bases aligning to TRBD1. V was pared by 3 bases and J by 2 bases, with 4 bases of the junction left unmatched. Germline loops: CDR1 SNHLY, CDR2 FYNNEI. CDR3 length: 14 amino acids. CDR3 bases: TGTGCCAGCAGTGACGACAGGGCCCCCTACGAGCAGTACTTC. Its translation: CASSDDRAPYEQYF. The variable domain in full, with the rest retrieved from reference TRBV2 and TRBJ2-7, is EPEVTQTPSHQVTQMGQEVILRCVPISNHLYFYWYRQILGQKVEFLVSFYNNEISEKSEIFDDQFSVERPDGSNFTLKIRSTKLEDSAMYFCASSDDRAPYEQYFGPGTRLTVT.

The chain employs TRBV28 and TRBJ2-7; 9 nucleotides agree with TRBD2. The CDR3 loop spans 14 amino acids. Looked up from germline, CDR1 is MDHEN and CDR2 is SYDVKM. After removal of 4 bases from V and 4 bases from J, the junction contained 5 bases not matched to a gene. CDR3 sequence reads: CASSSGGGGYEQYF. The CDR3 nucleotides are TGTGCCAGCAGTTCCGGCGGGGGGGGATACGAGCAGTACTTC. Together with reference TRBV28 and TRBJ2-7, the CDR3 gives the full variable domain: DVKVTQSSRYLVKRTGEKVFLECVQDMDHENMFWYRQDPGLGLRLIYFSYDVKMKEKGDIPEGYSVSREKKERFSLILESASTNQTSMYLCASSSGGGGYEQYFGPGTRLTVT.

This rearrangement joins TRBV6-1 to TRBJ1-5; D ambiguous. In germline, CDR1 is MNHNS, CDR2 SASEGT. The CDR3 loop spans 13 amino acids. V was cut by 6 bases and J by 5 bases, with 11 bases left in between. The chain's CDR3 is CASRQRQHQPQHF. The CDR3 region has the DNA TGTGCCAGCAGGCAGAGGCAGCATCAGCCCCAGCATTTT.

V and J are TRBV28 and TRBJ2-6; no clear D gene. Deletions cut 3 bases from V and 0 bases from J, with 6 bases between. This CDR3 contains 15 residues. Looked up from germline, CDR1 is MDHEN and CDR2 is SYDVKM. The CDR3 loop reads CASSLVNSGANVLTF. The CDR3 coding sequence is TGTGCCAGCAGTTTGGTAAACTCTGGGGCCAACGTCCTGACTTTC.

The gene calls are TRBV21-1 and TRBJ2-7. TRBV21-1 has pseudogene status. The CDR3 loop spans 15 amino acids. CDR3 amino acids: CASSKVPQESYEQYF. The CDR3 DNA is TGTGCCAGCAGCAAAGTTCCCCAGGAGTCCTACGAGCAGTACTTC.